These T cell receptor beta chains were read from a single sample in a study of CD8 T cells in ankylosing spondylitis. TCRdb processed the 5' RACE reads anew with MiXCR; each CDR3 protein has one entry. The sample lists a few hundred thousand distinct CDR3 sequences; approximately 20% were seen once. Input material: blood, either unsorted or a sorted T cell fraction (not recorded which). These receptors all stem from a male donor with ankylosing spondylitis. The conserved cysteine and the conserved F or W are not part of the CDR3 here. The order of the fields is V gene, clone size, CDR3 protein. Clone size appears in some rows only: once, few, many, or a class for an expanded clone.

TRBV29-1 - SARVGLATEAF
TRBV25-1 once ASSTGAGGNYGYT
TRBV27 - ASSLDGGTAEAF
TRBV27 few ASSDPGLDEKLF
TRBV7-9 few ASSSTVVYRSEQY
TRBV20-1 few SAEADLLSYEQY
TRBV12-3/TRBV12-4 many ASSLADSYEQY
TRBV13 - ASSLVRGTEAF
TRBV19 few ASSPGTNHEQF
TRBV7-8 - ASSQTSGSIYEQF
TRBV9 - ASSVASDLNTEAF
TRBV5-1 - ASSPPGTGNTEAF
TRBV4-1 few ASSQDAGGEQY
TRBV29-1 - SVRTGRTEAF
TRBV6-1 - ASSPIAGDTDTQY
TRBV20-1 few SAREVPRDEQY
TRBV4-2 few ASSQDLSDRVVTGELF
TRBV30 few AWGSGLIYT
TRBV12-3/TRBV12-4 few ASLSSQSTGELF
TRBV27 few ASGLGGSPYEQY
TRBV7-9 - ASSLDGSGDQF
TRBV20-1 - SAMRGWLNTGNTIY
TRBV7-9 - ASSRIGEQY
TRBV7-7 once ASSLEASQETQY
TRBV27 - ASSSLLRAYEQY
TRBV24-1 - ATSDTWNSYNEQF
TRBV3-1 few ASSQDWTPGAGELF
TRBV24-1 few ATSDPGGVLTDTQY
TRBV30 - AWQGVGELF
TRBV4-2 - ASSLTGDSGNTIY
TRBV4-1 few ASSLRLAGEEQY
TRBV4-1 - ASSQDGGADGYT
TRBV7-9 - ASSGSMDGNTEAF
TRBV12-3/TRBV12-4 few ASSLVEGELF
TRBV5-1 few ASSLDRNTGELF
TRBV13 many ASSLESQGEGEQF
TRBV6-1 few ASCAGDTEAF
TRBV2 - ASSEAMTGTGANVLT
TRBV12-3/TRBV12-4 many ASSHDRGMDTGELF
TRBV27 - ASSLFGLSSYNEQF
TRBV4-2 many ASSQGQFEVQPQH
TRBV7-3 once ASSLLCLREGGPALNEQF
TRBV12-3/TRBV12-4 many ASSRGNTEAF
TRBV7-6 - ASSLTGLTEAF
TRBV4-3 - ASSQEGTSGLNEQF
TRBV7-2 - ASSFLGEGYEQY